This entry is about one T cell receptor (beta chain). Cohort placement rested on clinical history that participants reported themselves. Per the study methods: Estimates of nucleated cell counts were drawn from the amplification of reference gene primers. The method was immunoSEQ multiplex PCR; TCRdb's version includes in-frame clones alone and lacks a portion of them. V, J and clone size were drawn from that table, and D and trimming were deduced from the DNA. The sample includes roughly 150,000 clones, roughly nine tenths of them seen just once. The data derive from a study of blood T cell repertoires in COVID-19. Germline CDR1 and CDR2: MNHEY and SVGAGI. The ends were cut back, 6 bases at V and 1 base at J, with 12 bases in the middle. The CDR3 loop spans 14 amino acids.

The sample was PBMCs or T cells enriched from blood (not recorded which). The V gene is TRBV6-5, the J gene TRBJ1-2; D is unresolved. The source is a woman in her thirties or forties who had been exposed to COVID-19. CDR3 sequence (DNA): TGTGCCAGCAGGTCGCGGGGTTTTAACTATGGCTACACCTTC. Translating gives CASRSRGFNYGYTF.